The 19 T cell receptor beta chains presented below share a single source sample, sequenced in a study of T cell repertoires in cytomegalovirus infection (dated by TCRdb to about 2019). The instrument was an Illumina HiSeq 1500. TCRdb ran its own pipeline on the public reads, namely fastp trimming at Q25 and MiXCR clone calling, and kept in-frame beta chains. Rows are combined by CDR3 protein, so each entry shows the most common genes and DNA. Present in this sample are 700,000 to 850,000 distinct CDR3 sequences, around a third of which were seen just once. Under 15% of the sample comes from the top ten. Reading the label with the study, this specimen's treatment or condition is: in vitro stimulation with specific CMV peptide epitopes to enrich CMV-specific T cells. For these receptors, no antigen is known. This specimen was cultured CD8+ T cells from PBMCs, taken from culture after CMV antigen stimulation. The receptors shown here come from a human donor in good health (CMV status not recorded). Some clones in this sample may be carry-over from other donors' samples.

This clonotype has only a few counts. This chain links TRBV7-8 with TRBJ2-3; no firm D call. Trimming pared 2 bases from V and 2 bases from J, leaving 14 bases between. The CDR3 loop spans 16 amino acids. Germline V gene lookup returns CDR1 SGHVS and CDR2 FQNEAQ. CDR3 in DNA: TGTGCCAGCAGCTTAATTTACGGTACCTTCACAGATACGCAGTATTTT. Its translation is CASSLIYGTFTDTQYF.

This clonotype occurred once. At one of its ends the junction is not consistent with the germline gene, which may arise from a read error. J is TRBJ1-5 and V is TRBV7-2; the match to TRBD1 covers 8 bases. The CDR3 is made up of 16 amino acids. Germline V gene sequence: CDR1 SGHTA, CDR2 FQGNSA. The CDR3 DNA follows: TGTGCCAACAGCTTAACTTCCCAGGGGGCGCGTCAGCCCCAGCATTTT. It codes for CANSLTSQGARQPQHF.

This clonotype was observed a single time. The chain joins TRBV6-8 to TRBJ1-6; no firm D call. The CDR3 is 15 residues long. CDR1 and CDR2 from the germline V gene are MNHGY and SAAAGT. V was trimmed by 4 bases and J by 1 base, leaving 8 bases between them. The CDR3 protein is CASSSLLSYNSPLHF. Here the CDR3 DNA reads TGTGCCAGCAGTTCCTTGTTATCCTATAATTCACCCCTCCACTTT.

Of note for this clonotype: At one end the junction does not follow the germline gene, possibly because of a read error. The chain couples TRBV7-2 to TRBJ1-1, with TRBD1 identical over 7 bases. CDR3 size: 15 residues. The germline V gene encodes CDR1 SGHTA and CDR2 FQGNSA. The CDR3 protein is CASGLAGGGWFEAFF. The CDR3 DNA sequence: TGTGCCAGCGGCTTAGCGGGAGGGGGCTGGTTTGAAGCTTTCTTT.

Only a few counts were recorded for this clonotype. The chain recombines TRBV7-9 with TRBJ1-5; D ambiguous. CDR3 size: 19 residues. CDR1 is SEHNR, CDR2 FQNEAQ, per germline (reference sequence). The V end was cut by 5 bases, the J end by 2 bases, with 25 bases between. CDR3 bases: TGTGCCAGCAGCCGTTTCGGGGATAATGCCCCTTCTGGCAATCAGCCCCAGCATTTT. It encodes CASSRFGDNAPSGNQPQHF.

In its sample, this clonotype was seen a few times. V usage is TRBV5-1 and J usage is TRBJ1-1, with 7 bases that match TRBD1. The CDR3 is 15 amino acids. The junction had 4 bases not matched to a gene; V was cut back by 0 bases and J by 2 bases. CDR1 and CDR2 (germline): SGHRS, YFSETQ. The CDR3 DNA reads as TGCGCCAGCAGCTTGGAAGGGGGCCATAACACTGAAGCTTTCTTT. It specifies CASSLEGGHNTEAFF.

The chain has TRBV7-9 and TRBJ2-5; D perhaps matches TRBD1 (6 bases). Trimming stripped 2 bases from V and 7 bases from J, with 23 bases between. This CDR3 is built from 17 residues. Germline V CDR1 and CDR2: SEHNR, FQNEAQ (reference sequence). This chain's CDR3 is CASSLTRDIFTEGTQYF. Here the CDR3 DNA reads TGTGCCAGCAGCTTAACCCGGGACATATTCACGGAAGGGACCCAGTACTTC.

This clonotype was counted only a few times. The V call is TRBV6-6, the J call TRBJ2-7; D is possibly TRBD1 (7 bases). Trimming stripped 4 bases from V and 2 bases from J, with 18 bases between. The germline CDR1 and CDR2 sequences are MNHNY and SVGAGI (reference sequence). This CDR3 has 16 amino acids. The CDR3 loop is CASSLFRGRSPYEQYF. The CDR3 region has the DNA TGTGCCAGCAGTTTGTTCAGGGGGAGGTCTCCCTACGAGCAGTACTTC.

The CDR3 nucleotides are TGCAGCGTCGAGGAGAGACAGCCTGGTGGCTACACCTTC. This translates into CSVEERQPGGYTF. The chain uses TRBV29-1 and TRBJ1-2; D perhaps matches TRBD1 (5 bases). The CDR3 contains 13 residues. V gave up 6 bases and J gave up 7 bases, with 18 bases separating them. Looked up from germline, CDR1 is SQVTM and CDR2 is ANQGSEA.

V is TRBV2 and J is TRBJ2-3; weak D call: TRBD2 (6 bases). The CDR3 runs 14 residues. Germline V gene sequence: CDR1 SNHLY, CDR2 FYNNEI. Between the trimmed V and J ends, which lost 6 bases and 2 bases, there was a span of 12 bases. The CDR3 DNA sequence: TGTGCCAGCAGCTCGGGACTCATCACAGATACGCAGTATTTT. Translation gives CASSSGLITDTQYF.

In this sample, this clonotype turned up a few times. V usage is TRBV7-2 and J usage is TRBJ1-5, with 10 bases aligning to TRBD1. Germline CDR1 and CDR2: SGHTA and FQGNSA. The CDR3 has 15 amino acids. Trimming took 5 bases from V and 6 from J; bases not matched to a gene: 7. CDR3 DNA: TGTGCCAGCAGCCCGACAGGGGGCGCGGGTCAGCCCCAGCATTTT. Protein: CASSPTGGAGQPQHF.

This clonotype was found a few times. The chain employs TRBV7-2 and TRBJ1-2; D remains unclear. V was shortened by 2 bases and J by 1 base, with 17 bases between the two germline ends. The length of the CDR3 is 17 residues. Germline V CDR1 and CDR2: SGHTA, FQGNSA. CDR3 sequence (DNA): TGTGCCAGCAGCTTAACCCCGGGAGCCCCAATTAACTATGGCTACACCTTC. This sequence encodes CASSLTPGAPINYGYTF. The full variable domain, rest sourced from reference TRBV7-2 and TRBJ1-2, is GAGVSQSPSNKVTEKGKDVELRCDPISGHTALYWYRQSLGQGLEFLIYFQGNSAPDKSGLPSDRFSAERTGGSVSTLTIQRTQQEDSAVYLCASSLTPGAPINYGYTFGSGTRLTVV.

This clonotype has a handful of counts. V usage is TRBV19 and J usage is TRBJ1-1; no clear D gene. Per the germline V gene, CDR1 is LNHDA and CDR2 is SQIVND (reference sequence). This CDR3 is built from 16 residues. V lost 0 bases and J 1 base, leaving 12 bases between the germline ends. In DNA form, the CDR3 reads TGTGCCAGTAGTATAGAGGGCGTAGTGGGGAACACTGAAGCTTTCTTT. It translates to CASSIEGVVGNTEAFF.

This clonotype was seen a few times. The chain joins TRBV27 to TRBJ2-5; the D gene is possibly TRBD2 (5 bases). CDR3 length: 14 residues. Germline assignment: CDR1 MNHEY and CDR2 SMNVEV (reference sequence). The germline V and J ends were trimmed by 1 base and 0 bases, with 6 bases remaining between them. The CDR3 region is CASSLFGNQETQYF. CDR3 sequence (DNA): TGTGCCAGCAGTTTATTCGGGAACCAAGAGACCCAGTACTTC.

This clonotype was recorded once. This sequence joins TRBV27 and TRBJ2-1, with D perhaps given as TRBD1 or TRBD2 (5 bases each). CDR3 length: 15 amino acids. With 8 bases removed from V and 0 bases from J, the gap between germline ends came to 14 bases. CDR1 and CDR2 from the germline V gene are MNHEY and SMNVEV (reference sequence). CDR3 sequence reads: CASARGSSSYNEQFF. The CDR3 DNA reads TGTGCCAGCGCTCGGGGCTCGAGCTCCTACAATGAGCAGTTCTTC.

V is TRBV6-6 and J is TRBJ2-1; possibly TRBD2 for D (5 bases). Germline CDR1 and CDR2: MNHNY and SVGAGI (reference sequence). Between the trimmed V and J ends, which lost 11 bases and 7 bases, there was a span of 12 bases. The CDR3 is 11 residues long. This chain's CDR3 is CASEVRNEQFF. The CDR3 coding sequence is TGTGCCTCGGAGGTGAGGAATGAGCAGTTCTTC.

This sequence joins TRBV10-3 and TRBJ1-2, with 7 bases fitting TRBD1. The trim removed 3 bases at V and 7 bases at J, leaving 5 bases unmatched. The CDR3 length is 13 residues. Germline lookup yields CDR1 ENHRY and CDR2 SYGVKD. The CDR3, as DNA: TGTGCCATCAGTGAAGGGGGCTTAGGTGGCTACACCTTC. This sequence encodes CAISEGGLGGYTF.

This clonotype has a handful of counts. V and J are TRBV28 and TRBJ1-1, with D possibly matching TRBD1 (5 bases). V dropped 3 bases and J dropped 0 bases, with 11 bases sitting between them. Germline V CDR1 and CDR2: MDHEN, SYDVKM. The CDR3 extends over 15 amino acids. The CDR3 here is CASSFLGLLNTEAFF. DNA of the CDR3: TGTGCCAGCAGTTTTTTGGGACTGCTGAACACTGAAGCTTTCTTT.

In this sample, this clonotype turned up once. This chain joins TRBV7-4 and TRBJ2-7; 9 positions match TRBD1. Germline values: CDR1 SGHVT, CDR2 SQSDAQ. The CDR3 runs to 15 residues. Trimming removed 5 bases from V and 6 bases from J; junction bases left unmatched: 11. CDR3: CASSLWTDRGSEQYF. As DNA, the CDR3 is TGTGCCAGCAGCCTCTGGACGGACAGGGGTTCCGAGCAGTACTTC.